These T cell receptor beta chains were read from a single sample in a study of CD8+CD57+ T cells in acquired aplastic anemia. TCRdb itself ran the reads through MiXCR, one entry per CDR3 protein. The data hold just over 450,000 distinct CDR3 sequences, with around a third observed a single time. Sequences were obtained from sorted CD4+, CD8+, or CD8+CD57+ T cells (not recorded which) from PBMCs. These receptor sequences come from a human donor with aplastic anemia. The CDR3 runs from the conserved cysteine through the conserved F or W. Only some rows state a clone size, as once, few, many or a class for expanded clones.

TRBV7-8	TRBJ2-1	.	CASSLRTADNEQFF
TRBV20-1	TRBJ2-1	many	CSATGTAYNEQFF
TRBV9	TRBJ2-3	few	CASSLVVTSTDTQYF
TRBV29-1	TRBJ2-7	many	CSVETSDEQYF
TRBV14	TRBJ1-1	.	CASSQRQGPYTEAFF
TRBV28	TRBJ1-2	few	CASSLSRIYGYTF
TRBV20-1	TRBJ2-7	many	CSASLPGADEQYF
TRBV12-3/TRBV12-4	TRBJ2-1	.	CASSPSGVRIEQFF
TRBV3-1	TRBJ2-2	.	CASSQAGMDGELFF
TRBV7-8	TRBJ1-2	few	CASSPLQDYGYTF
TRBV10-2	TRBJ1-5	.	CPSSGQGGDQPQHF
TRBV24-1	TRBJ2-7	.	CATRSMVGEQYF
TRBV10-3	TRBJ1-5	.	CAISAGPDQPQHF
TRBV5-6	TRBJ1-1	few	CASSLSREDTEAFF
TRBV25-1	TRBJ1-2	few	CASSIGGQGDGYTF
TRBV19	TRBJ1-5	few	CASRETGNGNQPQHF
TRBV6-1	TRBJ1-3	few	CASSDSRSGNTIYF
TRBV29-1	TRBJ1-4	.	CSVPGQNEKLFF
TRBV4-3	TRBJ1-6	.	CASSQDGDRDSPLHF
TRBV6-1	TRBJ2-3	.	CASSPANTDTQYF